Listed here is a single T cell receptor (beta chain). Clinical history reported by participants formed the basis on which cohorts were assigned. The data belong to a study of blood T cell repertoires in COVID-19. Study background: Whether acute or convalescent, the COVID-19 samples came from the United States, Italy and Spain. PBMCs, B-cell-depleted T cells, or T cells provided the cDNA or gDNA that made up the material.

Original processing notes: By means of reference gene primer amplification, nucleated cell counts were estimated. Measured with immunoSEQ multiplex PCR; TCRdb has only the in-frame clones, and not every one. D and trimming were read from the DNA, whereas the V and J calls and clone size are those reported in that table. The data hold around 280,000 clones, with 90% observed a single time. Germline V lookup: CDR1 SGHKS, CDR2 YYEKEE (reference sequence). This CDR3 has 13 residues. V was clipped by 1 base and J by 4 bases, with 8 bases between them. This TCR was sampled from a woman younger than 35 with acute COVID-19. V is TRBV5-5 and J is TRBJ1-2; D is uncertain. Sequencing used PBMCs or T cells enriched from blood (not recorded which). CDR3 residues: CASSLQDFYGYTF. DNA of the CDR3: TGTGCCAGCAGCTTGCAGGACTTCTATGGCTACACCTTC.